This TCR beta chain was sequenced during a study of blood T cell repertoires in COVID-19. Across the whole study: Specimens from acute and convalescent COVID-19 originated in the United States, Italy and Spain. PBMCs, B-cell-depleted T cells, or T cells provided the cDNA or gDNA that made up the material.

Per the authors' pipeline: Estimation of nucleated cell counts relied on the amplification of reference gene primers. The method was immunoSEQ multiplex PCR; TCRdb's version includes in-frame clones alone and lacks a portion of them. The D gene and trimming were derived from the DNA, and the V and J assignments and clone size from that table. The sample yields around 270,000 clones, about 87% seen once. Germline V lookup: CDR1 SGHTA, CDR2 FQGNSA. The CDR3 is 16 amino acids. The ends lost 2 bases at V and 1 base at J; junction bases unmatched: 6. The rearrangement links TRBV7-2 to TRBJ2-3, with 7 bases matching TRBD1. The TCR comes from a woman aged 45-65 years with acute or convalescent COVID-19. What was sequenced was peripheral blood. CDR3 protein: CASSLRGGAGTDTQYF. CDR3 nucleotides: TGTGCCAGCAGCTTAAGAGGGGGCGCTGGCACAGATACGCAGTATTTT.